A single sample gave rise to the 32 T cell receptor beta chains below, sequenced in a study of T cell changes during pregnancy in multiple sclerosis. TCRdb's copy holds only in-frame clones and misses some; the assay was immunoSEQ multiplex PCR. The table records around 95,000 clones, just over 90% of them present only once. Sequences were derived from peripheral blood, sampled after pregnancy. These receptors were collected from a female donor in good health, enrolled as a control in a pregnancy study.

The chain joins TRBV2 to TRBJ2-7; D is perhaps TRBD1 (6 bases). Germline values: CDR1 SNHLY, CDR2 FYNNEI. This CDR3 spans 10 amino acids. With 9 bases removed from V and 6 bases from J, the gap between germline ends came to 9 bases. The CDR3 loop reads CARQGSEQYF. The CDR3 DNA reads as TGTGCCAGACAGGGTAGCGAGCAGTACTTC.

The J gene is TRBJ1-1, the V gene TRBV27; TRBD1 aligns across 9 bases. The CDR3 is 14 residues long. Germline loops: CDR1 MNHEY, CDR2 SMNVEV (reference sequence). V lost 6 bases, J lost 7 bases, and 9 bases stayed unmatched. CDR3 in amino acids: CASSYAAGQGEAFF. The CDR3 DNA is TGTGCCAGCAGCTACGCTGCGGGACAGGGTGAAGCTTTCTTT.

V and J are TRBV5-1 and TRBJ1-4; TRBD1 matches at 10 bases. Per the germline V gene, CDR1 is SGHRS and CDR2 is YFSETQ. The CDR3 is made up of 16 amino acids. The junction had 3 bases not matched to a gene; V was cut back by 4 bases and J by 0 bases. CDR3 bases: TGCGCCAGCAGCGCGGGGACAGGGGCAACTAATGAAAAACTGTTTTTT. Protein sequence: CASSAGTGATNEKLFF.

This chain links TRBV4-1 with TRBJ2-2, with TRBD1 matching over 8 bases. The length of the CDR3 is 15 residues. The junction had 3 bases not matched to a gene; V was cut back by 0 bases and J by 6 bases. Germline CDR1 and CDR2: MGHRA and YSYEKL. The CDR3 nucleotides are TGCGCCAGCAGCCAAGACCCACAGGGGGCCGGGGAGCTGTTTTTT. The encoded protein is CASSQDPQGAGELFF.

This sequence joins TRBV9 and TRBJ2-3; weak D call: TRBD2 (6 bases). The CDR3 length is 15 residues. In germline, CDR1 is SGDLS, CDR2 YYNGEE. The V gene lost 2 bases and the J gene lost 1 base, with 11 bases spanning the gap. CDR3 bases: TGTGCCAGCAGCGTCGGAGGGCTCGGCACAGATACGCAGTATTTT. Protein sequence: CASSVGGLGTDTQYF. Using reference TRBV9 and TRBJ2-3 for the parts outside the CDR3, the full variable domain is DSGVTQTPKHLITATGQRVTLRCSPRSGDLSVYWYQQSLDQGLQFLIQYYNGEERAKGNILERFSAQQFPDLHSELNLSSLELGDSALYFCASSVGGLGTDTQYFGPGTRLTVL.

V usage is TRBV4-1 and J usage is TRBJ1-2; TRBD1 is a possible D gene (6 bases). The CDR3 spans 14 residues. V lost 5 bases, J lost 6 bases, and 16 bases lay in between. Germline CDR1 is MGHRA and CDR2 is YSYEKL. The CDR3, as DNA: TGCGCCAGCAGCTCCAGGACAGTGTCACATGGCTACACCTTC. Amino acids: CASSSRTVSHGYTF.

The chain combines TRBV9 with TRBJ2-7, with D maybe TRBD1 (6 bases). V was shortened by 0 bases and J by 3 bases, with 13 bases between the two germline ends. From germline, CDR1 is SGDLS and CDR2 YYNGEE. CDR3 length: 15 amino acids. This CDR3 reads CASSVVTGQIYEQYF. As DNA, the CDR3 is TGTGCCAGCAGCGTAGTAACCGGACAGATCTACGAGCAGTACTTC.

In this sample, this clone turned up once. The V gene is TRBV27, the J gene TRBJ2-7, with 9 bases that match TRBD1. Trimming removed 4 bases from V and 3 bases from J; junction bases left unmatched: 1. The CDR3 is 13 residues long. The germline gives CDR1 MNHEY, CDR2 SMNVEV (reference sequence). The CDR3 DNA follows: TGTGCCAGCAGTTCGACAGGGGGCTACGAGCAGTACTTC. This gives the protein CASSSTGGYEQYF.

About this clone itself: This same CDR3 is encoded by further DNA sequences in the sample. The V gene is TRBV20-1, the J gene TRBJ1-1; no definite D call. V was clipped by 4 bases and J by 1 base, with 4 bases between them. The germline CDR1 and CDR2 sequences are DFQATT and SNEGSKA (reference sequence). This CDR3 has 11 residues. DNA for the CDR3: TGCAGTGCTACGTGGAACACTGAAGCTTTCTTT. This codes for CSATWNTEAFF.

Notes on this clone: Other DNA sequences from this sample encode an identical CDR3 as well. This sequence joins TRBV19 and TRBJ2-6, with D perhaps matching TRBD1 (6 bases). The CDR3 is 15 residues long. The ends were cut back, 8 bases at V and 0 bases at J, with 11 bases in the middle. CDR1 is LNHDA and CDR2 is SQIVND in the germline V gene (reference sequence). CDR3 nucleotide sequence: TGTGCCAGTCGAACAGGGTCCTCTGGGGCCAACGTCCTGACTTTC. Translated, it gives CASRTGSSGANVLTF.

The genes are TRBV6-5 and TRBJ1-1; TRBD1 might be the D (6 bases). Between the trimmed V and J ends, which lost 2 bases and 0 bases, there was a span of 10 bases. The V gene's germline CDR1 is MNHEY and CDR2 SVGAGI. The CDR3 covers 15 residues. The CDR3 DNA is TGTGCCAGCAGTTACGACAGGAACGTGAACACTGAAGCTTTCTTT. This gives the protein CASSYDRNVNTEAFF.

V is TRBV19 and J is TRBJ2-7; TRBD1 matches at 9 bases. CDR1 is LNHDA and CDR2 is SQIVND in the germline V gene (reference sequence). V lost 6 bases and J lost 2; bases outside the gene matches: 8. CDR3 length equals 15 residues. The CDR3 reads CASSFRGQGTYEQYF. CDR3 bases: TGTGCCAGTAGCTTCCGCGGACAGGGGACCTACGAGCAGTACTTC.

About this clone: The junction shows a germline mismatch at one end, possibly a read error. The V gene is TRBV7-7, the J gene TRBJ2-7; 7 bases align to TRBD2. CDR3 length: 14 amino acids. CDR1 is SSHAT and CDR2 is FNYEAQ in the germline V gene (reference sequence). CDR3 region: CASSLGRGAYEQYF. The CDR3, as DNA: TGTGCTAGCAGCTTAGGGAGGGGCGCCTACGAGCAGTACTTC.

The chain has TRBV2 and TRBJ2-3, with D maybe TRBD2 (5 bases). Germline V CDR1 and CDR2: SNHLY, FYNNEI. The CDR3 length is 14 residues. V shed 7 bases and J shed 0 bases, with 11 bases lying between them. This chain's CDR3 is CASMVRLSTDTQYF. The CDR3 nucleotides are TGTGCCAGCATGGTTCGACTAAGCACAGATACGCAGTATTTT.

This chain connects TRBV28 to TRBJ1-2; TRBD1 matches 7 bases. V lost 6 bases, J lost 6 bases, and 13 bases stayed unmatched. Germline values: CDR1 MDHEN, CDR2 SYDVKM. The CDR3 has 15 residues. CDR3 bases: TGTGCCAGCAGACCACGCCGAGGGGGCAGAGATGGCTACACCTTC. This translates into CASRPRRGGRDGYTF.

In this sample, this clone turned up once. This sequence joins TRBV19 and TRBJ2-7; 10 bases are a match to TRBD2. The V segment lost 3 bases and the J segment 3 bases; nucleotides outside the gene matches: 5. The CDR3 length is 15 residues. The germline gives CDR1 LNHDA, CDR2 SQIVND (reference sequence). CDR3 in DNA: TGTGCCAGTAGTATTCGTCCTAGCGGGAGCTACGAGCAGTACTTC. It translates to CASSIRPSGSYEQYF.

The chain uses TRBV18 and TRBJ2-3, with D possibly matching TRBD2 (6 bases). The CDR3 is made up of 13 amino acids. The germline CDR1 and CDR2 sequences are KGHSH and LQKENI. With 3 bases removed from V and 11 bases from J, the gap between germline ends came to 15 bases. CDR3 sequence (DNA): TGTGCCAGCTCACCCCCCTCACGGGAGTGGCAGTATTTT. Amino acids: CASSPPSREWQYF.

The gene calls are TRBV28 and TRBJ2-3, with 8 bases identical to TRBD2. V gave up 6 bases and J gave up 0 bases; unmatched junction bases: 5. This CDR3 spans 15 amino acids. The V gene's germline CDR1 is MDHEN and CDR2 SYDVKM. As DNA, the CDR3 is TGTGCCAGCAGAGGCTCTAGCGGGAGCACAGATACGCAGTATTTT. Translation gives CASRGSSGSTDTQYF.

This clone was counted once. This chain connects TRBV28 to TRBJ2-1; maybe TRBD2 (6 bases). From germline, CDR1 is MDHEN and CDR2 SYDVKM. The CDR3 is 16 residues long. Deletions cut 5 bases from V and 4 bases from J, with 18 bases between. CDR3 loop: CASSPVRESKYNEQFF. The CDR3 DNA reads as TGTGCCAGCAGTCCGGTTCGGGAGTCTAAATACAATGAGCAGTTCTTC.

The chain links TRBV5-1 to TRBJ1-1; D may be TRBD1 (6 bases). Germline V gene sequence: CDR1 SGHRS, CDR2 YFSETQ. The CDR3 length is 17 residues. Trimming shortened V by 0 bases and J by 1 base, and 16 bases separated the two germline ends. The CDR3 DNA reads as TGCGCCAGCAGCTTGGCCAGGAGGGGGGGGCCGAACACTGAAGCTTTCTTT. It translates to CASSLARRGGPNTEAFF.

The chain links TRBV9 to TRBJ2-6; D is undetermined. The germline V gene encodes CDR1 SGDLS and CDR2 YYNGEE. Between the trimmed V and J ends, which lost 4 bases and 4 bases, there was a span of 12 bases. CDR3 size: 15 residues. CDR3 region: CASSSDGVGANVLTF. CDR3 sequence (DNA): TGTGCCAGCAGCTCCGATGGAGTCGGGGCCAACGTCCTGACTTTC.

This chain joins TRBV6-5 and TRBJ2-7; no clear D. This CDR3 comprises 13 residues. V lost 3 bases, J lost 5 bases, and 11 bases lay in between. From germline, CDR1 is MNHEY and CDR2 SVGAGI. CDR3: CASSYRELDEQYF. For the CDR3, the DNA is TGTGCCAGCAGTTATCGTGAACTCGACGAGCAGTACTTC.

The V call is TRBV19, the J call TRBJ2-3; D perhaps matches TRBD1 (6 bases). CDR3 length: 15 amino acids. Germline values: CDR1 LNHDA, CDR2 SQIVND (reference sequence). V shed 1 base and J shed 2 bases, with 10 bases lying between them. This CDR3 reads CASSIVTGVTDTQYF. CDR3 in DNA: TGTGCCAGTAGTATAGTGACAGGAGTCACAGATACGCAGTATTTT.

V is TRBV7-9 and J is TRBJ2-3; 7 nucleotides agree with TRBD2. V gave up 4 bases and J gave up 4 bases; unmatched junction bases: 8. This CDR3 contains 15 residues. Germline V gene sequence: CDR1 SEHNR, CDR2 FQNEAQ (reference sequence). The CDR3 region is CASSSPGGRPDTQYF. The CDR3 region has the DNA TGTGCCAGCAGCTCACCGGGGGGACGTCCAGATACGCAGTATTTT.

The genes are TRBV25-1 and TRBJ2-1; 11 nucleotides align to TRBD2. This CDR3 is built from 16 residues. V lost 3 bases and J lost 6; bases outside the gene matches: 7. The germline V gene encodes CDR1 MGHDK and CDR2 SYGVNS. CDR3 loop: CASSDGMGLAANEQFF. The CDR3 DNA is TGTGCCAGCAGTGATGGGATGGGACTAGCGGCCAATGAGCAGTTCTTC.

This sequence joins TRBV4-2 and TRBJ2-5; D is uncertain. The CDR3 extends over 15 amino acids. The ends were cut back, 4 bases at V and 2 bases at J, with 14 bases in the middle. The germline V gene has CDR1 LGHNA and CDR2 YNFKEQ. The CDR3 loop reads CASSPEERQQETQYF. The CDR3 DNA follows: TGTGCCAGCAGCCCCGAAGAACGACAACAAGAGACCCAGTACTTC.

The chain uses TRBV27 and TRBJ2-1; D is ambiguous. This CDR3 is built from 16 residues. Trimming stripped 0 bases from V and 0 bases from J, with 9 bases between. From germline, CDR1 is MNHEY and CDR2 SMNVEV (reference sequence). The CDR3 sequence: CASSLSLGSSYNEQFF. Written as DNA, the CDR3 is TGTGCCAGCAGTTTATCGCTAGGTAGCTCCTACAATGAGCAGTTCTTC.

CDR3: CASSFPAGGQETQYF. CDR3 bases: TGTGCCAGCAGCTTCCCCGCGGGGGGACAAGAGACCCAGTACTTC. V and J are TRBV7-9 and TRBJ2-5; 8 positions agree with TRBD2. Unmatched junction bases numbered 5, after V lost 3 bases and J lost 2 bases. The CDR3 sequence is 15 residues long. Germline CDR1 SEHNR, CDR2 FQNEAQ (reference sequence).

This clone was recorded once. This chain joins TRBV10-3 and TRBJ2-7, with D possibly matching TRBD1 (5 bases). Germline CDR1 ENHRY, CDR2 SYGVKD. The length of the CDR3 is 16 residues. Trimming took 3 bases from V and 3 from J, leaving 18 bases between them. CDR3 region: CAISDPQGEVGYEQYF. The CDR3 coding sequence is TGTGCCATCAGTGATCCTCAGGGTGAGGTTGGCTACGAGCAGTACTTC.

This chain joins TRBV7-9 and TRBJ1-3, with no clear D. The ends were cut back, 2 bases at V and 0 bases at J, with 11 bases in the middle. In germline, CDR1 is SEHNR, CDR2 FQNEAQ (reference sequence). This CDR3 has 16 amino acids. The CDR3 bases are TGTGCCAGCAGCTTATGGGCCCCCGACTCTGGAAACACCATATATTTT. As protein: CASSLWAPDSGNTIYF.

Written as DNA, the CDR3 is TGTGCCAGTAGTATATCCCGGGACAATGAGCAGTTCTTC. Encoded protein: CASSISRDNEQFF. J is TRBJ2-1 and V is TRBV19; D gene uncertain. The ends were cut back, 2 bases at V and 5 bases at J, with 7 bases in the middle. Germline assignment: CDR1 LNHDA and CDR2 SQIVND (reference sequence). The CDR3 spans 13 residues.

This chain uses TRBV21-1 with TRBJ1-1; TRBD1, the table's D call, lacks a check against the DNA. TRBV21-1 is noted as a pseudogene. The CDR3 sequence is 16 residues long. CDR3 nucleotides: TGTGCCAGCAGCCTTTTTCCTGGGACATTGAACACTGAAGCTTTCTTT. As protein: CASSLFPGTLNTEAFF.